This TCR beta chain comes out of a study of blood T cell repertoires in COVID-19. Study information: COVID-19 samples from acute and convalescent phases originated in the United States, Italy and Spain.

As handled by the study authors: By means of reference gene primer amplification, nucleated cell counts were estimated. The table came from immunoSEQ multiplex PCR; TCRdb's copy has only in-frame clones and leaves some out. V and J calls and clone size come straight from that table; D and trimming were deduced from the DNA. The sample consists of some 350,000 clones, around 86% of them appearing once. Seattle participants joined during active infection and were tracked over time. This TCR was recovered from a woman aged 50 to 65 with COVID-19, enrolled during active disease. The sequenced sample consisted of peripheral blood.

In DNA, the CDR3 is TGCGCCAGCAGCCAAGATTCGGGGGGCTCTGGAAACACCATATATTTT. Amino acids: CASSQDSGGSGNTIYF. The rearrangement joins TRBV4-3 to TRBJ1-3, with D maybe TRBD1 (5 bases). The CDR3 loop spans 16 amino acids. Germline CDR1 is LGHNA and CDR2 is YSLEER. V was cut by 0 bases and J by 0 bases, with 9 bases left in between.